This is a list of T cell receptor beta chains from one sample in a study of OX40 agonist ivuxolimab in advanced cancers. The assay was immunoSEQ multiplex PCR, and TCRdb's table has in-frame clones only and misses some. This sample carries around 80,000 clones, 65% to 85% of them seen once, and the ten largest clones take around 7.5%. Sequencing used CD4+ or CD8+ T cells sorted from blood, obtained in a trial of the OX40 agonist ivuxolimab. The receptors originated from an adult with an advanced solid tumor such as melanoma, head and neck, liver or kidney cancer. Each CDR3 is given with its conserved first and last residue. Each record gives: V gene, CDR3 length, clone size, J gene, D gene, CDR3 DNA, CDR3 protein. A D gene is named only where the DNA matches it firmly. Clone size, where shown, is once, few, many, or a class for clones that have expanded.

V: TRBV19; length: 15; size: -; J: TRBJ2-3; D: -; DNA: TGTGCCAGTAGTATTTCGGGGATTAGCACAGATACGCAGTATTTT; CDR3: CASSISGISTDTQYF
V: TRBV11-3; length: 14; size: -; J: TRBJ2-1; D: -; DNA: TGTGCCAGCAGCTTAATGGTAGGGTCAGGGGAGCAGTTCTTC; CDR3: CASSLMVGSGEQFF
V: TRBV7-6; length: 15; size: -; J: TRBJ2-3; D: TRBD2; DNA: TGTGCCAGCAGTCGGGGGGGGCCAAGCACAGATACGCAGTATTTT; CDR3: CASSRGGPSTDTQYF
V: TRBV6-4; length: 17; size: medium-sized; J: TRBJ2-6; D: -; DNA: TGTGCCAGCAGTCCCTCCCCGGGGGCCACTGGGGCCAACGTCCTGACTTTC; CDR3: CASSPSPGATGANVLTF
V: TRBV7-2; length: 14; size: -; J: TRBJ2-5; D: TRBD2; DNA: TGTGCCAGCAGCCCCGGACTAGCGGAAGAGACCCAGTACTTC; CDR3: CASSPGLAEETQYF
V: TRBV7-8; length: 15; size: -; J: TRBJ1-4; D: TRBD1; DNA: TGTGCCAGCAGCTTAGGGGGGACAGCGAATGAAAAACTGTTTTTT; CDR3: CASSLGGTANEKLFF
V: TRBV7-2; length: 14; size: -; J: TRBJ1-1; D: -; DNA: TGTGCCAGCAGCTTGGGACTGCTGAACACTGAAGCTTTCTTT; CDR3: CASSLGLLNTEAFF
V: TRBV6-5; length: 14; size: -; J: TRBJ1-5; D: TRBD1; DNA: TGTGCCAGCAGTTGGACAGGGTTCGATCAGCCCCAGCATTTT; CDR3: CASSWTGFDQPQHF
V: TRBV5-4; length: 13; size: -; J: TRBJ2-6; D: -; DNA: TGTGCCAGTGGACGTTCTGGGGCCAACGTCCTGACTTTC; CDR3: CASGRSGANVLTF
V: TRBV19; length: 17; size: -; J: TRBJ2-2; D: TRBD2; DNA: TGTGCCAGTACCATGGGACTAGCGGGGGGGCGTACCGGGGAGCTGTTTTTT; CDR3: CASTMGLAGGRTGELFF
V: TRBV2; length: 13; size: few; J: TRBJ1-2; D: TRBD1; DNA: TGTGCCAGCAGTGTGACAGGGGGCTATGGCTACACCTTC; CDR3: CASSVTGGYGYTF
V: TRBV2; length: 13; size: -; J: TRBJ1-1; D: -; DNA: TGTGCCAGCGTGAAGGGGAGGAACACTGAAGCTTTCTTT; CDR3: CASVKGRNTEAFF
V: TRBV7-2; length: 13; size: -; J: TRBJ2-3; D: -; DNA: TGTGCCAGCAGCCGGACCCGCGGGGATACGCAGTATTTT; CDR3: CASSRTRGDTQYF
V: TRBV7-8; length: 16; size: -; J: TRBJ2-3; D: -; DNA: TGTGCCAGCAGCTTAGCCCCGGGACCGACCACAGATACGCAGTATTTT; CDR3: CASSLAPGPTTDTQYF
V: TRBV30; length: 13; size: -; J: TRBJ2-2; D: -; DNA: TGTGCCTGGAAGCAGGGACACACCGGGGAGCTGTTTTTT; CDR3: CAWKQGHTGELFF
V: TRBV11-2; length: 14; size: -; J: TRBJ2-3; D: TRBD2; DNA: TGTGCCAGCAGCTTGGGACTAGCGGCAGATACGCAGTATTTT; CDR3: CASSLGLAADTQYF
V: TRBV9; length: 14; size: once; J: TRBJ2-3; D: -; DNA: TGTGCCAGCAGCGAGGGGCCCTCAGGGGATACGCAGTATTTT; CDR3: CASSEGPSGDTQYF
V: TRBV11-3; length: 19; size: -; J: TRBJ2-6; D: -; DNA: TGTGCCAGCAGCTTAGACCCCTGGCAACGGGATTCTGGGGCCAACGTCCTGACTTTC; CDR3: CASSLDPWQRDSGANVLTF
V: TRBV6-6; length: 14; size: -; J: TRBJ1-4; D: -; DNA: TGTGCCAGCAGCCCTGGGACCGCTGATGAAAAACTGTTTTTT; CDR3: CASSPGTADEKLFF
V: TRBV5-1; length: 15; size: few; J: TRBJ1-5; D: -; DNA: TGCGCCAGCAGACGGGCCCCGGCCAGCAATCAGCCCCAGCATTTT; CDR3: CASRRAPASNQPQHF
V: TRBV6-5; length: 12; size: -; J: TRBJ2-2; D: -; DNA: TGTGCCAGCACCCCGGGTCTCGGGGAGCTGTTTTTT; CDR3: CASTPGLGELFF
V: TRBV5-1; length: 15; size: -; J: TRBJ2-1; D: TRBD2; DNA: TGCGCCAGCAGCTTGGAGGGACTAGCGGGAGAAGAGCAGTTCTTC; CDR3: CASSLEGLAGEEQFF
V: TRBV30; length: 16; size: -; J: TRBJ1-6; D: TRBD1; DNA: TGTGCCTGGAAACCCGCAGGGGGGTCCTATAATTCACCCCTCCACTTT; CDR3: CAWKPAGGSYNSPLHF
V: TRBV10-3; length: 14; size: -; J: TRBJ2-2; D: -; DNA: TGTGCCATCAGCGGGGACTTCAACACCGGGGAGCTGTTTTTT; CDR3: CAISGDFNTGELFF
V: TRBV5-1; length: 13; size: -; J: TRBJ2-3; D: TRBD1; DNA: TGCGCCAGCAGCGACCGGGACAGAGATACGCAGTATTTT; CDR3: CASSDRDRDTQYF
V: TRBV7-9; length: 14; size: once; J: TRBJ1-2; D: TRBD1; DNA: TGTGCCAGCAAGGGACAGTCTGACTTGGATGGCTACACCTTC; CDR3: CASKGQSDLDGYTF
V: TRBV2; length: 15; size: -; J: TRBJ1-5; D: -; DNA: TGTGCCAGCAGTGTGGGGGGGGGATGGAATCAGCCCCAGCATTTT; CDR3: CASSVGGGWNQPQHF
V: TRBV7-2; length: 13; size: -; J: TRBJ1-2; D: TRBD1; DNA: TGTGCCAGCAGCGAAGGGACAGCGGGAGAGAACACCTTC; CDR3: CASSEGTAGENTF
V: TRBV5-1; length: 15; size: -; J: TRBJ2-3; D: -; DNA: TGCGCCAGCAGCTTTAGGCGGGCGGACACAGATACGCAGTATTTT; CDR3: CASSFRRADTDTQYF
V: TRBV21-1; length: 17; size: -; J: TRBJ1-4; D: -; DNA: TGTGCCAGCAGCCAAGTCCCGGGACAGGGGGAGGATGAAAAACTGTTTTTT; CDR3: CASSQVPGQGEDEKLFF
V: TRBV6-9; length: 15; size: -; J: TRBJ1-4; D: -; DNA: TGTGCCAGCAGTTACAGGCAGGGTCTTAATGAAAAACTGTTTTTT; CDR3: CASSYRQGLNEKLFF
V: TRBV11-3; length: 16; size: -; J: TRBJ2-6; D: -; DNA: TGTGCCAGCAGCTTAGGTGACTACTCTGGGGCCAACGTCCTGACTTTC; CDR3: CASSLGDYSGANVLTF
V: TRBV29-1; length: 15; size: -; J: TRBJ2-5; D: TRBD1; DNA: TGCAGCGTTGGAAAGGTGACAGGGGAGGAAGAGACCCAGTACTTC; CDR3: CSVGKVTGEEETQYF
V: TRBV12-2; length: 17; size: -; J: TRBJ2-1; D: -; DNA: TGTGCAAGTCGCGGACCTACCGGGACAGGGAAACACAATGAGCAGTTCTTC; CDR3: CASRGPTGTGKHNEQFF
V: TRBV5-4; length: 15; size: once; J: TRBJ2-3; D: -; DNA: TGTGCCAGCAGCTCCCGGGGTGCTAGCACAGATACGCAGTATTTT; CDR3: CASSSRGASTDTQYF
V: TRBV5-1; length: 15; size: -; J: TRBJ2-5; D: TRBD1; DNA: TGCGCCAGCAGCATCGGGCAGGGGGCGCGGGAGACCCAGTACTTC; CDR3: CASSIGQGARETQYF
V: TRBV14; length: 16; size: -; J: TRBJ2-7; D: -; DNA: TGTGCCAGCAGCTCAGAAGAGGGGCCTCGTTGGTTCGAGCAGTACTTC; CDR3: CASSSEEGPRWFEQYF
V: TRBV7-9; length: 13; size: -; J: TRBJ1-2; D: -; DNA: TGTGCCAGCAGCTTAGCAGGGTCCCCGAGCTACACCTTC; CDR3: CASSLAGSPSYTF
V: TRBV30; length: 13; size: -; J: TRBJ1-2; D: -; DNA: TGTGCCTGGAGTCGAGAGGGTAACTATGGCTACACCTTC; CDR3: CAWSREGNYGYTF
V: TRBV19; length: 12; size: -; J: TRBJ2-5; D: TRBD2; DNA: TGTGCCAGTACTAGCGGTGGCGAGACCCAGTACTTC; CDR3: CASTSGGETQYF
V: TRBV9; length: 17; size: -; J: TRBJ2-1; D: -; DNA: TGTGCCAGCAGCCCTGTTGGGGGGTCCCCGACTTACAATGAGCAGTTCTTC; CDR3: CASSPVGGSPTYNEQFF
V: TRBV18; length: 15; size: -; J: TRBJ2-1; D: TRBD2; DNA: TGTGCCAGCTCACTCATCCCTAGCGGAGACAATGAGCAGTTCTTC; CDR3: CASSLIPSGDNEQFF
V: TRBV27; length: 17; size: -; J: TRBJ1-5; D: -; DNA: TGTGCCAGCAGTTTAAGGGGAATACGGAGTGGGAGTCAGCCCCAGCATTTT; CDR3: CASSLRGIRSGSQPQHF
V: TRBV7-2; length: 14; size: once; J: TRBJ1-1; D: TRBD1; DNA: TGTGCCAGCTTAGGAGAGGGACAGGGGGCTGAAGCTTTCTTT; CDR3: CASLGEGQGAEAFF
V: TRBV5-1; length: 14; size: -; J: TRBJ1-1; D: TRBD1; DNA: TGCGCCAGCAGCTTGCAGGGGGCAAACACTGAAGCTTTCTTT; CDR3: CASSLQGANTEAFF
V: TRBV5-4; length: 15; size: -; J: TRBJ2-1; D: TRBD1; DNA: TGTGCCAGCAGCTTCGGGACAGGGGTGTACAATGAGCAGTTCTTC; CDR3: CASSFGTGVYNEQFF
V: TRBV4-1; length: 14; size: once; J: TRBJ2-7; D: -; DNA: TGCGCCAGCAGCCCGGGACCCTCATCCTACGAGCAGTACTTC; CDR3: CASSPGPSSYEQYF
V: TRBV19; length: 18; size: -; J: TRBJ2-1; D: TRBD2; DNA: TGTGCCAGTAGTACGACTAGCGGGGGGTTGCTCTCCTACAATGAGCAGTTCTTC; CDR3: CASSTTSGGLLSYNEQFF
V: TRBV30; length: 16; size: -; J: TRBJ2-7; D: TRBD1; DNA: TGTGCCTGGAGTGGGACGACCGGGACAGGGCGCTACGAGCAGTACTTC; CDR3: CAWSGTTGTGRYEQYF